This T cell receptor (beta chain) was documented in a study of cytomegalovirus exposure and HLA in healthy donors. Study-level information: A subsequent analysis reported that the 95 to 150 validation repertoires were produced on the same platform that had also been used for the roughly 700 first-cohort repertoires. Notes on the study in general: Reported performance of the classifier showed diagnosis of cytomegalovirus status with high specificity and sensitivity. It was 150 to 200 TCR beta chains that were listed as cytomegalovirus-associated.

Trimming cost V 4 bases and J 5 bases, with 14 bases left between them. CDR3 size: 15 residues. CDR1 and CDR2 (germline): LNHDA, SQIVND (reference sequence). About this clone: Its antigen is unidentified.

Profiling relied on immunoSEQ multiplex PCR, and the TCRdb table lists in-frame clones only, not all of them. The repertoire holds roughly 130,000 clones, with approximately 90% as singletons. Input material: PBMCs. The receptor comes from a woman aged 25 to 39 in good health and CMV-seropositive. The chain combines TRBV19 with TRBJ1-4; D is perhaps TRBD1 (5 bases). The CDR3 DNA sequence: TGTGCCAGTAGTAAGGGCGCAGGGATAAATGAAAAACTGTTTTTT. Its protein product is CASSKGAGINEKLFF.